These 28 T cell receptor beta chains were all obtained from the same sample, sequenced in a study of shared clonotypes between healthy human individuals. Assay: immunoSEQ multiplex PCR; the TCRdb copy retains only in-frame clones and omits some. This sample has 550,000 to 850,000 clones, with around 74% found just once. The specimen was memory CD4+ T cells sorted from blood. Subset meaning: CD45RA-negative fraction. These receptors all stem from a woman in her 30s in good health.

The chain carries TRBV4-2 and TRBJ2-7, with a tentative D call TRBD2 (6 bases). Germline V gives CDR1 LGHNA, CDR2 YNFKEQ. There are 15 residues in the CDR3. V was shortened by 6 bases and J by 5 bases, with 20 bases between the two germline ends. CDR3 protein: CASSPTGGDEDEQYF. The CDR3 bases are TGTGCCAGCAGTCCAACCGGGGGAGATGAAGACGAGCAGTACTTC.

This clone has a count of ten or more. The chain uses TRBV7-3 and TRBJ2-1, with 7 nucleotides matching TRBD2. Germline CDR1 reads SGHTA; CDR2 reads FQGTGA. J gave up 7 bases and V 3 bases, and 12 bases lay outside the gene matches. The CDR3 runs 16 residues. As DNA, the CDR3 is TGTGCCAGCAGCTTCGTGGGGACGGGAGGCGGGAATGAGCAGTTCTTC. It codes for CASSFVGTGGGNEQFF.

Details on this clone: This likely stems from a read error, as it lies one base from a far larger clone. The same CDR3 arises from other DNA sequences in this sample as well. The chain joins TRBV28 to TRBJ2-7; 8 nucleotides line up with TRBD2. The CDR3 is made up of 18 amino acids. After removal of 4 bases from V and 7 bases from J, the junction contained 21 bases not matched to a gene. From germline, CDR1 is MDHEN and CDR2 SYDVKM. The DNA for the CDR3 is TGTGCCAGCAGTTCCCTCGGGGGGGGCACTTATCTTGGGGGAGAGCAGTACTTC. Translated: CASSSLGGGTYLGGEQYF. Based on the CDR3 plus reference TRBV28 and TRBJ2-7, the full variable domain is DVKVTQSSRYLVKRTGEKVFLECVQDMDHENMFWYRQDPGLGLRLIYFSYDVKMKEKGDIPEGYSVSREKKERFSLILESASTNQTSMYLCASSSLGGGTYLGGEQYFGPGTRLTVT.

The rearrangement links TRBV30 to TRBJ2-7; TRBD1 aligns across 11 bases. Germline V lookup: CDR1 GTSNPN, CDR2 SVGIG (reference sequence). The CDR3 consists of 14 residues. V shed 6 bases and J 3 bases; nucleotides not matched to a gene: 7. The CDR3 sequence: CACPGDRGVYEQYF. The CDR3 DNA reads TGTGCCTGCCCCGGGGACAGGGGGGTCTACGAGCAGTACTTC.

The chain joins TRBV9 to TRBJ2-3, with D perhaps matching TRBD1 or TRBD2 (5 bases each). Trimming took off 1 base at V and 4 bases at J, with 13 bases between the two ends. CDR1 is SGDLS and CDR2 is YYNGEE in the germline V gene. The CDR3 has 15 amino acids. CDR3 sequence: CASSVLAGSADTQYF. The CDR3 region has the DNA TGTGCCAGCAGCGTACTCGCAGGGAGCGCAGATACGCAGTATTTT.

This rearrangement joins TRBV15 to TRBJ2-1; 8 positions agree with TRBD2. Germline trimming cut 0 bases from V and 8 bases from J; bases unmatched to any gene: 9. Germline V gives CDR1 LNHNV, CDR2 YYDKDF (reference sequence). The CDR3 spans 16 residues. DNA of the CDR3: TGTGCCACCAGCAGAGATCCCCGGGAGGGTAGCGATGAGCAGTTCTTC. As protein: CATSRDPREGSDEQFF.

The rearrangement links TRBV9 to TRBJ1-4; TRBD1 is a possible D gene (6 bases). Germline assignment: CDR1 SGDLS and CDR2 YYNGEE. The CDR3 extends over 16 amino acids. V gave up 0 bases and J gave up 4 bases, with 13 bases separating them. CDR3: CASSVGVDRGNEKLFF. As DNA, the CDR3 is TGTGCCAGCAGCGTAGGCGTGGACAGAGGTAATGAAAAACTGTTTTTT.

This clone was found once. For the CDR3, the DNA is TGTGCCAGCAGCTTAGATGGGTCTGGAATCTACGAGCAGTACTTC. Translating it yields CASSLDGSGIYEQYF. The chain joins TRBV5-4 to TRBJ2-7; D unresolved. Germline CDR1 reads SGHNT; CDR2 reads YYREEE (reference sequence). CDR3 length: 15 amino acids. With 2 bases removed from V and 3 bases from J, the gap between germline ends came to 15 bases.

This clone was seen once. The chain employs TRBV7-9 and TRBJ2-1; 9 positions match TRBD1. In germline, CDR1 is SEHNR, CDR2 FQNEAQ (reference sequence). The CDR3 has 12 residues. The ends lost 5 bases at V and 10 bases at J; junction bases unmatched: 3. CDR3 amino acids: CASSRTGVEQFF. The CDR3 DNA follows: TGTGCCAGCAGCAGGACAGGGGTAGAGCAGTTCTTC.

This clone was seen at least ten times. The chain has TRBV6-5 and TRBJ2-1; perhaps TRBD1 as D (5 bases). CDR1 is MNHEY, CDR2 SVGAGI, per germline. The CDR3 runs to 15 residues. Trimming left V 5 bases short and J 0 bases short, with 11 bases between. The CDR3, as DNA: TGTGCCAGCAGTCAGGGCAGTAGCTCCTACAATGAGCAGTTCTTC. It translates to CASSQGSSSYNEQFF.

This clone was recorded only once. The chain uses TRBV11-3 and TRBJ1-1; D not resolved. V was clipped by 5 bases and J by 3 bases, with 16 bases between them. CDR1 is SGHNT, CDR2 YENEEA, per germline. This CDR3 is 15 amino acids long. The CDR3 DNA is TGTGCCAGCAGCAAGGACGCCGGTGGGGACACTGAAGCTTTCTTT. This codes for CASSKDAGGDTEAFF.

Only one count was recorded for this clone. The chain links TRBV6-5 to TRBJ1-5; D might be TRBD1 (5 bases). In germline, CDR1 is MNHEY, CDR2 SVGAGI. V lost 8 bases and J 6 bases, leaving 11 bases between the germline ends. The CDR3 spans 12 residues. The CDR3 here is CASGTRGQPQHF. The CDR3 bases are TGTGCCAGCGGTACGAGGGGTCAGCCCCAGCATTTT.

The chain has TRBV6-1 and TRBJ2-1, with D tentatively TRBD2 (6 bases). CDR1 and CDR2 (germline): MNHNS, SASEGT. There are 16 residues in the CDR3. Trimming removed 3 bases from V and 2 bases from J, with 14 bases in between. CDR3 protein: CASSDYGGKPYNEQFF. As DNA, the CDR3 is TGTGCCAGCAGTGATTATGGCGGGAAGCCCTACAATGAGCAGTTCTTC.

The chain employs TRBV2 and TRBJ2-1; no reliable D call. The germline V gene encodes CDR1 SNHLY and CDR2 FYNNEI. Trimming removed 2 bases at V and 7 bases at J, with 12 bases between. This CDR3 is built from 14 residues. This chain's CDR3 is CASSEYERWNEQFF. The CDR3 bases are TGTGCCAGCAGTGAATACGAGCGTTGGAATGAGCAGTTCTTC.

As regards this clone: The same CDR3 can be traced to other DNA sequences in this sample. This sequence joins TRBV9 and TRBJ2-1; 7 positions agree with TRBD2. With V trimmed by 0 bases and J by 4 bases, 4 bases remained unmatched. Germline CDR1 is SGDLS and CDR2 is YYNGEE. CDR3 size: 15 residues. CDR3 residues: CASSVGGSGYNEQFF. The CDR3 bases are TGTGCCAGCAGCGTAGGCGGGAGCGGGTACAATGAGCAGTTCTTC.

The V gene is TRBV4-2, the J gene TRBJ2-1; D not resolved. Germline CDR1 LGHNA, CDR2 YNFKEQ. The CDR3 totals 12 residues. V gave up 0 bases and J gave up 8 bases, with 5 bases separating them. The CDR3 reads CASSQDRYEQFF. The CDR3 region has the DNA TGTGCCAGCAGCCAAGATCGGTATGAGCAGTTCTTC.

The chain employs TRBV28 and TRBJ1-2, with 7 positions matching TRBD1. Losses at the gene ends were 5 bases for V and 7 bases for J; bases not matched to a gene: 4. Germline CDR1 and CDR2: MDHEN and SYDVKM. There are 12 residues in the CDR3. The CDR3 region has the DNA TGTGCCAGCAGTGGTTACAGGGGTGGCTACACCTTC. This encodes CASSGYRGGYTF.

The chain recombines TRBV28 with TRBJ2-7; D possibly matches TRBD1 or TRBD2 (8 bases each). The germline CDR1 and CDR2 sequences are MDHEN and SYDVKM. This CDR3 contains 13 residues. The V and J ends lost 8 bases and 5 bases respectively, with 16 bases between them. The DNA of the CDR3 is TGTGCCAGCCAGGGGGCCGGGAGGGACGAGCAGTACTTC. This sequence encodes CASQGAGRDEQYF.

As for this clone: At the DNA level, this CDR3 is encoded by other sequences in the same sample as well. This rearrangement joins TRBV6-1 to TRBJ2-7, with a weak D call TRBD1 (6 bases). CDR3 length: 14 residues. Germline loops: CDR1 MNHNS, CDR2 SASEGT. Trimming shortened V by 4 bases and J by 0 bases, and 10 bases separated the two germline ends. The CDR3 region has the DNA TGTGCCAGCAGTGCGGACAGAATCTCCTACGAGCAGTACTTC. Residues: CASSADRISYEQYF.

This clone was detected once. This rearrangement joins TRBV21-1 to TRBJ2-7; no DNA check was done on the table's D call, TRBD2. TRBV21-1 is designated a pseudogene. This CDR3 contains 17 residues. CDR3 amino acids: CASSKIVRRRDPYEQYF. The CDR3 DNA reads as TGTGCCAGCAGCAAAATAGTAAGGCGGAGGGACCCCTACGAGCAGTACTTC.

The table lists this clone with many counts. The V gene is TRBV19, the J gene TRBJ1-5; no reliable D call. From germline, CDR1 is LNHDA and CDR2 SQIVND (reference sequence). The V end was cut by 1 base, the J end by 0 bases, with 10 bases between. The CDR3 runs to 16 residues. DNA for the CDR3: TGTGCCAGTAGTATAGTCGGAAGAAATAGCAATCAGCCCCAGCATTTT. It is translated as CASSIVGRNSNQPQHF.

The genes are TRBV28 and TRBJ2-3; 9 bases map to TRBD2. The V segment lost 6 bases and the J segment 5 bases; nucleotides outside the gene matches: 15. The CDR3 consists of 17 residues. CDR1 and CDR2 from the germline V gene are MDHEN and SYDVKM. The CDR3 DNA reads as TGTGCCAGCAGCCCTAGAGGGCGGGAGGGCCCTTTAGATACGCAGTATTTT. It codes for CASSPRGREGPLDTQYF.

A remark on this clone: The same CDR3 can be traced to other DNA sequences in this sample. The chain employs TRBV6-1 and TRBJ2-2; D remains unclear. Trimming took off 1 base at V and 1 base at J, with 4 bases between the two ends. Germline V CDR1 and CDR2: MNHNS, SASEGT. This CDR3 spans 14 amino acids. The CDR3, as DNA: TGTGCCAGCAGTGAAGGGGGGAACACCGGGGAGCTGTTTTTT. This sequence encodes CASSEGGNTGELFF.

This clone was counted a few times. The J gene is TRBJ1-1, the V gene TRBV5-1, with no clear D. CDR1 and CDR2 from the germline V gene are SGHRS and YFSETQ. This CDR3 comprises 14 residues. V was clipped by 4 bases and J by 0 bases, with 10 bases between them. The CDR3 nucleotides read TGCGCCAGCAGCCCTGGAGACCTGAACACTGAAGCTTTCTTT. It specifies CASSPGDLNTEAFF.

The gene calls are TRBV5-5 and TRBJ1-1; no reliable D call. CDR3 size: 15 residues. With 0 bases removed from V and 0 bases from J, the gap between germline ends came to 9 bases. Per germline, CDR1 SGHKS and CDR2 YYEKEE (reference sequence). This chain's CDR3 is CASSLDWALNTEAFF. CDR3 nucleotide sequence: TGTGCCAGCAGCTTGGACTGGGCCCTGAACACTGAAGCTTTCTTT.

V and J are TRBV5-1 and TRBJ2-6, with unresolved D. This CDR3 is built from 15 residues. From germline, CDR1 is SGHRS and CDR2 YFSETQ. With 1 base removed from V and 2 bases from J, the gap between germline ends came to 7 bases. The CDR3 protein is CASSLTGPGANVLTF. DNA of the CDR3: TGCGCCAGCAGCTTGACGGGCCCTGGGGCCAACGTCCTGACTTTC.

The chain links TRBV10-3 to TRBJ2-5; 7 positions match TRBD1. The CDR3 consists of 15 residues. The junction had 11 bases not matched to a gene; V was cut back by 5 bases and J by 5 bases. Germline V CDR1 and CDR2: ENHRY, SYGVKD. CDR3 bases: TGTGCCATCAGTCGCGTCGGGACAGCCCCCGAGACCCAGTACTTC. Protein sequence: CAISRVGTAPETQYF.

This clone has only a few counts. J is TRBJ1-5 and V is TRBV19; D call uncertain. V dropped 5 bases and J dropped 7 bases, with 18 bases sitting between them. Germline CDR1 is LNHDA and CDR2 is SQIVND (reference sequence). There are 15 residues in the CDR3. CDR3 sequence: CASSSEWVGVQPQHF. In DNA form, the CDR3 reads TGTGCCAGTAGTTCTGAGTGGGTAGGTGTGCAGCCCCAGCATTTT. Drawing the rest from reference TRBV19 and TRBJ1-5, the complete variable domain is DGGITQSPKYLFRKEGQNVTLSCEQNLNHDAMYWYRQDPGQGLRLIYYSQIVNDFQKGDIAEGYSVSREKKESFPLTVTSAQKNPTAFYLCASSSEWVGVQPQHFGDGTRLSIL.